The clone carrying this T cell receptor (beta chain) turned up a few times. The data derive from a study of T-cell memory formation after mild COVID-19. The CDR3 covers 15 residues. The germline V gene encodes CDR1 SGHVS and CDR2 FQNEAQ. V lost 3 bases to trimming and J lost 7 bases, with 13 bases between them. MiXCR was run by TCRdb on the 5' RACE reads, yielding one entry per CDR3 protein. The table has roughly 310,000 distinct CDR3 sequences, around a sixth seen once. Sequencing was performed on PBMCs or a T cell subset sorted from them (not recorded which). This receptor was taken from a man between 18 and 35 years old who had mild COVID-19 (a few samples of this study predate the infection). Cell type and time point are not known. The V gene is TRBV7-8, the J gene TRBJ1-6, with D uncertain. In nucleotides, the CDR3 is TGTGCCAGCAGCTTCTTGGGTAATGGAAATTCACCCCTCCACTTT. Encoded protein: CASSFLGNGNSPLHF.